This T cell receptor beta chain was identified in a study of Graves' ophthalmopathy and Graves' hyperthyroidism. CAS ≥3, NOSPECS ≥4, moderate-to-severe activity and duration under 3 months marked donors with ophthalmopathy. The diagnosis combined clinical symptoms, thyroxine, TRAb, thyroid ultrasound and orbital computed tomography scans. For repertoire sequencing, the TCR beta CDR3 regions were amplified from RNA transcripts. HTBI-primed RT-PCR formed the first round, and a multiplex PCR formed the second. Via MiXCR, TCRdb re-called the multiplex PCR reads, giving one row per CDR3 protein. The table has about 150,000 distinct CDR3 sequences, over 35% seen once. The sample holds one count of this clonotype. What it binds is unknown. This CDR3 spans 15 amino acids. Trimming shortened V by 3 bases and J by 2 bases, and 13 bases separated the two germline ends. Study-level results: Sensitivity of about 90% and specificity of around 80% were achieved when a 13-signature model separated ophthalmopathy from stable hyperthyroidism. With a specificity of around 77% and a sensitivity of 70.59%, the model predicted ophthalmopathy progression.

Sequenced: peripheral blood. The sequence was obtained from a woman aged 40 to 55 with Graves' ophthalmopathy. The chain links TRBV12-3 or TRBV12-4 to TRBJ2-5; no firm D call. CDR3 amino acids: CASSFAGLPQETQYF. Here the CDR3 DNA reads TGTGCCAGCAGTTTTGCAGGCCTACCTCAAGAGACCCAGTACTTC.